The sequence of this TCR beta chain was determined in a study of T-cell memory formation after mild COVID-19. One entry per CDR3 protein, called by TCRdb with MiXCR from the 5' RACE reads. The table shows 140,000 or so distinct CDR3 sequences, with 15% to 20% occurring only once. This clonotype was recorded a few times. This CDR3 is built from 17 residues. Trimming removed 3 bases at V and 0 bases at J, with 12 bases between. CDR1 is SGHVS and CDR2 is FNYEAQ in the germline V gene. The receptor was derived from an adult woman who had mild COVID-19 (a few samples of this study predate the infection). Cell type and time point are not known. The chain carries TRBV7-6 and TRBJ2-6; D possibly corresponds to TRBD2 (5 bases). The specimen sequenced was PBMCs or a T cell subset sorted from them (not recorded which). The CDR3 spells CASSFGLAGSGANVLTF. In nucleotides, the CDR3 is TGTGCCAGCAGCTTTGGGCTAGCAGGCTCTGGGGCCAACGTCCTGACTTTC.